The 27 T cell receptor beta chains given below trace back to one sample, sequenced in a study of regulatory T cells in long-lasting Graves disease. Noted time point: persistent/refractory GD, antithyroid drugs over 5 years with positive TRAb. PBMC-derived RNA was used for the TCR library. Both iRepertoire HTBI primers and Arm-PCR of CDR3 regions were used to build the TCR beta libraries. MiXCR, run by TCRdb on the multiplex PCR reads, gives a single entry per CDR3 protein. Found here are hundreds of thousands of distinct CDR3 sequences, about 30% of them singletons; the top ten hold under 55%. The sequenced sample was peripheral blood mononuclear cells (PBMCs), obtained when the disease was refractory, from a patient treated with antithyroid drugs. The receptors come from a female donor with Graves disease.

The CDR3 nucleotides read TGTGCCACCAGCGTCGGGACAGTGAACACTGAAGCTTTCTTT. Translated: CATSVGTVNTEAFF. The rearrangement joins TRBV15 to TRBJ1-1; TRBD1 agrees at 7 bases. This CDR3 has 14 amino acids. CDR1 and CDR2 from the germline V gene are LNHNV and YYDKDF (reference sequence). V dropped 5 bases and J dropped 0; count of bases not matched to a gene: 3.

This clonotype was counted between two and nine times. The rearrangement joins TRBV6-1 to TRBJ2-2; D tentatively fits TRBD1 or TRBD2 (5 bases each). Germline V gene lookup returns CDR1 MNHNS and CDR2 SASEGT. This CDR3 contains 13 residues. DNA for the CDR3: TGTGCTGCCCGGGGCGCGAACACCGGGGAGCTGTTTTTT. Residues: CAARGANTGELFF.

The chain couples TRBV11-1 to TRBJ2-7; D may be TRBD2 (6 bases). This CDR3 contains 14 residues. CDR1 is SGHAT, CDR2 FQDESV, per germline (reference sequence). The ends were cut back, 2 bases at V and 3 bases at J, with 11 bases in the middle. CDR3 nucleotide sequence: TGTGCCAGCAGCTTATGGGGGGACGGCTACGAGCAGTACTTC. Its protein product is CASSLWGDGYEQYF.

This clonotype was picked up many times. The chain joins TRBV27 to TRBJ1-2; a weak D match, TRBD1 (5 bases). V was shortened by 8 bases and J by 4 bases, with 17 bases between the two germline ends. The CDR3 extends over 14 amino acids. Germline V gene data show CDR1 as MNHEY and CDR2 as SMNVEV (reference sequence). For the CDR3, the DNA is TGTGCCAGCGTTGACGGGGCGTCGAGCTATGGCTACACCTTC. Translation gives CASVDGASSYGYTF.

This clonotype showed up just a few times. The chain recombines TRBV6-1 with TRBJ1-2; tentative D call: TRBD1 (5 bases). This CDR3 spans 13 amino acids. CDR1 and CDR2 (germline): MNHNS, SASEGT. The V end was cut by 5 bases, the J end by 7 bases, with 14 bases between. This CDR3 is CASSRGLSSGYTF. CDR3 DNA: TGTGCCAGCAGTAGGGGACTATCCTCTGGCTACACCTTC.

The CDR3 loop is CSAIGLANSPLHF. As DNA, the CDR3 is TGCAGTGCTATTGGACTGGCGAATTCACCCCTCCACTTT. The genes are TRBV20-1 and TRBJ1-6, with D unresolved. Germline lookup yields CDR1 DFQATT and CDR2 SNEGSKA (reference sequence). Trimming left V 4 bases short and J 7 bases short, with 11 bases between. The CDR3 is 13 amino acids.

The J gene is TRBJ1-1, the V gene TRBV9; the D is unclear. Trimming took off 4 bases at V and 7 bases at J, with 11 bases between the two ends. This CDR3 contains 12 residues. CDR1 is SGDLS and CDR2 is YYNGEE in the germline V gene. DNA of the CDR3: TGTGCCAGCAGCCCATGGGGAGTTGAAGCTTTCTTT. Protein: CASSPWGVEAFF.

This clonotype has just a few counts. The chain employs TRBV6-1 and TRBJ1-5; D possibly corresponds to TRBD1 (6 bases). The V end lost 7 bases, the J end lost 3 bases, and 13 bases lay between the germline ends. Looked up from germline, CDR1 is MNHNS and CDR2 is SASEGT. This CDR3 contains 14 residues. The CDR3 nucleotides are TGTGCCAGCAAACCGGGACAAGTCAATCAGCCCCAGCATTTT. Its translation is CASKPGQVNQPQHF.

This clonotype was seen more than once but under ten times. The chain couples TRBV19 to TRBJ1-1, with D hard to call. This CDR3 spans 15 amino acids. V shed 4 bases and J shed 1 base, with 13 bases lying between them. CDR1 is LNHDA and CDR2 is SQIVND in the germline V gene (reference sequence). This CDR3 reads CASSTPPTGNTEAFF. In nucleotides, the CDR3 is TGTGCCAGTAGTACCCCCCCCACTGGGAACACTGAAGCTTTCTTT.

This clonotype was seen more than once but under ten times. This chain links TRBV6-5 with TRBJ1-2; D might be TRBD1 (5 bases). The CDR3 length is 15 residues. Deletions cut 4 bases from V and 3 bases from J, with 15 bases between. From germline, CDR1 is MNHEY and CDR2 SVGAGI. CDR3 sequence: CASSWPQGGDYGYTF. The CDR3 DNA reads TGTGCCAGCAGTTGGCCCCAGGGCGGGGACTATGGCTACACCTTC.

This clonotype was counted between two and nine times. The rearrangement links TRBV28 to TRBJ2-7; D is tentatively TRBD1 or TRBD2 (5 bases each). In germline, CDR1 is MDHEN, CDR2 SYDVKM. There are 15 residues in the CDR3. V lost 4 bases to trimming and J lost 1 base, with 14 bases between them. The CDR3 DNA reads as TGTGCCAGCAGTTCTACAGGACTTGCATCCTACGAGCAGTACTTC. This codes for CASSSTGLASYEQYF.

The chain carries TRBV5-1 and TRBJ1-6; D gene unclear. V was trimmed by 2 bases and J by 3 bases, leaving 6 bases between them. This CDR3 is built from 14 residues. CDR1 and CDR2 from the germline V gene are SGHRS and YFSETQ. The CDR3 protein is CASSFMGYNSPLHF. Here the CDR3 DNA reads TGCGCCAGCAGCTTCATGGGCTATAATTCACCCCTCCACTTT.

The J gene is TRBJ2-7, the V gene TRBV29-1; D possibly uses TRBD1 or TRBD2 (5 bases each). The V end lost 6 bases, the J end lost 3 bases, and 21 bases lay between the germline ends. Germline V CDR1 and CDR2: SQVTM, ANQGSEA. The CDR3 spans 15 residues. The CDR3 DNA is TGCAGCGTCTGGGGGAGTTCTAGGGCGGGCTACGAGCAGTACTTC. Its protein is CSVWGSSRAGYEQYF.

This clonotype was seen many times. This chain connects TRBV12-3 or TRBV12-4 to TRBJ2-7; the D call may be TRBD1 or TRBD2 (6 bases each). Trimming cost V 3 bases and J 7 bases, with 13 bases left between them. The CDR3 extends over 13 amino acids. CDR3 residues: CASSFYRAGEQYF. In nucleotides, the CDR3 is TGTGCCAGCAGTTTTTACAGGGCGGGAGAGCAGTACTTC.

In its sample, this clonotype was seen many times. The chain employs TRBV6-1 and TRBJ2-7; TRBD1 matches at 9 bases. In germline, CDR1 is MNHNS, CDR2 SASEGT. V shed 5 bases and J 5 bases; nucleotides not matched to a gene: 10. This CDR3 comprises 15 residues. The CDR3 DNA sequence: TGTGCCAGCAGTACTTACACAGGGGGCCGCCACGAGCAGTACTTC. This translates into CASSTYTGGRHEQYF.

Here the CDR3 reads CASSLNRGLNTGELFF. The CDR3 nucleotides read TGTGCCAGCAGCTTAAACAGGGGCCTGAACACCGGGGAGCTGTTTTTT. The V and J genes are TRBV11-2 and TRBJ2-2; 7 bases are shared with TRBD1. Germline V gene sequence: CDR1 SGHAT, CDR2 FQNNGV. V lost 2 bases to trimming and J lost 1 base; unmatched junction nucleotides: 4. The length of the CDR3 is 16 residues.

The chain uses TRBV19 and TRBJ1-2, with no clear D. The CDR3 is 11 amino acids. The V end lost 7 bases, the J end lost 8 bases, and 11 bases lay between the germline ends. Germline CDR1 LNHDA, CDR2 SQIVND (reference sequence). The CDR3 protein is CASTHEGGYTF. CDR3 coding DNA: TGTGCCAGTACCCACGAAGGCGGCTACACCTTC.

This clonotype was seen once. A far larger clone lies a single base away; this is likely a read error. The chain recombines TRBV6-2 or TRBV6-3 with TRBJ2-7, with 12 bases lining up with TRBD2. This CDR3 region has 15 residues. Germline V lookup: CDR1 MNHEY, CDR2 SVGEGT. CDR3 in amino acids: CTSQLAGGPGYEQYF. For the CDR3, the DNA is TGTACCAGTCAGCTAGCGGGAGGGCCTGGCTACGAGCAGTACTTC.

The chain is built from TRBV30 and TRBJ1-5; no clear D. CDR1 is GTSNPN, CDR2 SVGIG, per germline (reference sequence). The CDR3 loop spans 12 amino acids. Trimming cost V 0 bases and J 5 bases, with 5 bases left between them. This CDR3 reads CAWSVDDQPQHF. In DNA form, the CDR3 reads TGTGCCTGGAGTGTTGACGATCAGCCCCAGCATTTT.

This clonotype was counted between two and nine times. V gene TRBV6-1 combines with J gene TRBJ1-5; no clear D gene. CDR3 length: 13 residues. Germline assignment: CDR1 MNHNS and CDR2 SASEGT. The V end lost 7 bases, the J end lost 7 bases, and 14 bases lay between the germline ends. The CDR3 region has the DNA TGTGCCAGCAAGGACGGAGGCAGGCAGCCCCAGCATTTT. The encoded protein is CASKDGGRQPQHF.

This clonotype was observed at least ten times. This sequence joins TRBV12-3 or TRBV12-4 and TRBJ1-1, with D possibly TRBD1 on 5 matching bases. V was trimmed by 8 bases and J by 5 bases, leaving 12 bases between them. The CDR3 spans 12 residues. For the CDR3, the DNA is TGTGCCAGCGTCCGTGGGGGTACTGAAGCTTTCTTT. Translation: CASVRGGTEAFF.

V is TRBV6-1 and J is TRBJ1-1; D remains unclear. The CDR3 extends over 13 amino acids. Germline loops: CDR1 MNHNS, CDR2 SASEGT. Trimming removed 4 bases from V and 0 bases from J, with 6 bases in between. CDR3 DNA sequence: TGTGCCAGCAGTGTTACCATGAACACTGAAGCTTTCTTT. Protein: CASSVTMNTEAFF.

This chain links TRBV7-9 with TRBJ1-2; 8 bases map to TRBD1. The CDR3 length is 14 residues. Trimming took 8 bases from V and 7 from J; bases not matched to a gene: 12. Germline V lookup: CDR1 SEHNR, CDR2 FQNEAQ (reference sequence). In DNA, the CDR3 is TGTGCCAGCGCCTCCGGGCAGGGGGCAGTTGGCTACACCTTC. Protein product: CASASGQGAVGYTF.

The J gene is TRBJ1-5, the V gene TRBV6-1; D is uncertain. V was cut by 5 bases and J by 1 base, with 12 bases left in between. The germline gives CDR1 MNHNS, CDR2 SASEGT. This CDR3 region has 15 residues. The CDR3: CASSQKARSNQPQHF. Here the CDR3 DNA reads TGTGCCAGCAGTCAAAAGGCCCGCAGCAATCAGCCCCAGCATTTT.

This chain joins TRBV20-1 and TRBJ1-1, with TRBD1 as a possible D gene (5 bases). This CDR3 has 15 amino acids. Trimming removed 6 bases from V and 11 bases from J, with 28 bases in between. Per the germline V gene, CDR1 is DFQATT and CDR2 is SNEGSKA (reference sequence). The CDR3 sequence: CSAGSGTGLHRGAFF. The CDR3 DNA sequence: TGCAGTGCGGGATCCGGGACGGGCCTTCATCGTGGGGCTTTCTTT.

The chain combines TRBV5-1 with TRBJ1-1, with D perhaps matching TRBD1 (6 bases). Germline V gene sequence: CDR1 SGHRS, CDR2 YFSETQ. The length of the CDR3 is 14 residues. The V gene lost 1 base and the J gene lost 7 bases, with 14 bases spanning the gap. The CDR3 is CASSLNGGPGEAFF. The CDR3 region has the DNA TGCGCCAGCAGCTTGAATGGGGGGCCGGGTGAAGCTTTCTTT.

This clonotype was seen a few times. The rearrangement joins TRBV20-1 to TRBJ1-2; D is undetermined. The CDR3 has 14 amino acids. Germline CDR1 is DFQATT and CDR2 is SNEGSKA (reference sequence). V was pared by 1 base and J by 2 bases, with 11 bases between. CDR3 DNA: TGCAGTGCTAGAGCGGCGGCTACAAACTATGGCTACACCTTC. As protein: CSARAAATNYGYTF.